The 2 T cell receptor beta chains listed next were all sequenced from one sample in a study of siplizumab effects on memory and regulatory T cells. Clones were read by immunoSEQ multiplex PCR, and TCRdb kept only the in-frame ones, dropping some. Here the sample spans about 94,000 clones, 85% to 95% being singletons. The sequenced material came from non-Treg CD4+ T cells sorted from blood. These receptors were taken from a human donor in good health.

The chain links TRBV15 to TRBJ1-3; D uncertain. CDR1 is LNHNV and CDR2 is YYDKDF in the germline V gene (reference sequence). The CDR3 consists of 19 residues. V shed 0 bases and J shed 2 bases, with 20 bases lying between them. This chain's CDR3 is CATSRDLVSWSAAGNTIYF. Written as DNA, the CDR3 is TGTGCCACCAGCAGAGATCTGGTCTCTTGGTCAGCTGCTGGAAACACCATATATTTT.

The chain carries TRBV29-1 and TRBJ2-1; TRBD2 is a possible D gene (7 bases). V lost 3 bases, J lost 13 bases, and 13 bases lay in between. Germline V gives CDR1 SQVTM, CDR2 ANQGSEA. There are 11 residues in the CDR3. For the CDR3, the DNA is TGCAGCGTTGACGGGGGGCTCATCCAGTTCTTC. This translates into CSVDGGLIQFF.